This is a list of T cell receptor beta chains from one sample in a study of CD8 T cells in ankylosing spondylitis. Via MiXCR, TCRdb re-called the 5' RACE reads, giving one row per CDR3 protein. The sample consists of 800,000 to 900,000 distinct CDR3 sequences, approximately 12% of them appearing once. Sequencing was performed on blood, either unsorted or a sorted T cell fraction (not recorded which). These receptor sequences come from a male donor with ankylosing spondylitis. Both conserved end residues are trimmed from each CDR3. Fields, in order: CDR3 length, V gene, D gene, clone size, CDR3 protein. The D gene is left open where the match is weak. A row's size may be missing; if present it is once, few, many or a size class.

len: 16
v_gene: TRBV12-3/TRBV12-4
d_gene: TRBD2
abundance: -
CDR3aa: ASSLARTSGISYNEQF

len: 10
v_gene: TRBV29-1
d_gene: -
abundance: many
CDR3aa: SVGGQNYEQY

len: 15
v_gene: TRBV3-1
d_gene: TRBD1
abundance: -
CDR3aa: ASRPSFKGARSYEQY

len: 14
v_gene: TRBV12-3/TRBV12-4
d_gene: TRBD1
abundance: few
CDR3aa: ASSSGGTGNTGELF

len: 11
v_gene: TRBV15
d_gene: -
abundance: few
CDR3aa: ATSRAADYGYT

len: 12
v_gene: TRBV20-1
d_gene: TRBD1
abundance: many
CDR3aa: SARPGQDDQPQH

len: 15
v_gene: TRBV5-1
d_gene: TRBD2
abundance: many
CDR3aa: ASSLAFSGSSYNEQF

len: 14
v_gene: TRBV7-9
d_gene: TRBD1
abundance: -
CDR3aa: ASSLARDSVSPEQY

len: 11
v_gene: TRBV11-1
d_gene: -
abundance: few
CDR3aa: ASSHDSNYGYT

len: 15
v_gene: TRBV7-9
d_gene: TRBD2
abundance: few
CDR3aa: ASSLRTSGRAYNEQF

len: 14
v_gene: TRBV3-1
d_gene: TRBD2
abundance: few
CDR3aa: ASSPRGSGPQETQY

len: 9
v_gene: TRBV12-3/TRBV12-4
d_gene: -
abundance: many
CDR3aa: ASSRAAEAF

len: 12
v_gene: TRBV18
d_gene: -
abundance: few
CDR3aa: ASSPNRGGYEQY

len: 10
v_gene: TRBV5-1
d_gene: -
abundance: -
CDR3aa: ASSLVSGKAF

len: 12
v_gene: TRBV20-1
d_gene: TRBD2
abundance: -
CDR3aa: SAEGLAVADTQY

len: 13
v_gene: TRBV6-5
d_gene: TRBD2
abundance: many
CDR3aa: ASSYSGLEGDTQY

len: 12
v_gene: TRBV5-1
d_gene: TRBD1
abundance: -
CDR3aa: ASSPGQNNSPLH

len: 9
v_gene: TRBV28
d_gene: -
abundance: -
CDR3aa: ASTVDTEAF

len: 14
v_gene: TRBV19
d_gene: TRBD1
abundance: few
CDR3aa: ASSSPGTGLPYEQY

len: 13
v_gene: TRBV2
d_gene: -
abundance: -
CDR3aa: ASTLRRGMSDTQY

len: 14
v_gene: TRBV5-5
d_gene: TRBD2
abundance: -
CDR3aa: ASSLASSGTPYEQY

len: 13
v_gene: TRBV2
d_gene: TRBD2
abundance: once
CDR3aa: ASSDKRGAYNEQF

len: 14
v_gene: TRBV7-9
d_gene: -
abundance: -
CDR3aa: ASSLAPGPYTGELF

len: 12
v_gene: TRBV11-2
d_gene: -
abundance: -
CDR3aa: ASSLASYGSRLF

len: 9
v_gene: TRBV10-3
d_gene: -
abundance: few
CDR3aa: AISEGRTQY

len: 14
v_gene: TRBV20-1
d_gene: TRBD2
abundance: -
CDR3aa: SARVWSLAEGREQY

len: 14
v_gene: TRBV7-2
d_gene: TRBD2
abundance: few
CDR3aa: ASSLGRSGRNNEQF

len: 14
v_gene: TRBV6-5
d_gene: -
abundance: few
CDR3aa: ASSYSALLGANVLT

len: 12
v_gene: TRBV6-2/TRBV6-3
d_gene: -
abundance: -
CDR3aa: ASSLGLTHYGYT

len: 14
v_gene: TRBV12-3/TRBV12-4
d_gene: TRBD2
abundance: few
CDR3aa: ASSRTRTLLYNEQF

len: 15
v_gene: TRBV7-9
d_gene: TRBD2
abundance: many
CDR3aa: ASSLARTSGTLHEQF

len: 11
v_gene: TRBV20-1
d_gene: -
abundance: few
CDR3aa: SVAGATNEKLF

len: 14
v_gene: TRBV6-1
d_gene: -
abundance: few
CDR3aa: ASSPIMGAVKNIQY

len: 13
v_gene: TRBV20-1
d_gene: -
abundance: few
CDR3aa: SAPGGGTGTYEQY

len: 9
v_gene: TRBV5-1
d_gene: -
abundance: few
CDR3aa: ASSNNYEQY

len: 14
v_gene: TRBV9
d_gene: TRBD2
abundance: few
CDR3aa: ASSVGLANGHNEQF

len: 13
v_gene: TRBV20-1
d_gene: TRBD1
abundance: few
CDR3aa: SAAPLDRLNYGYT

len: 13
v_gene: TRBV4-3
d_gene: -
abundance: -
CDR3aa: ASSQGALITDTQY

len: 12
v_gene: TRBV6-5
d_gene: -
abundance: -
CDR3aa: ASSYPGGLETQY

len: 13
v_gene: TRBV7-9
d_gene: TRBD1
abundance: -
CDR3aa: ASSSITGGPQPQH

len: 17
v_gene: TRBV12-3/TRBV12-4
d_gene: TRBD2
abundance: -
CDR3aa: ASSLVSLAGISGANVLT

len: 13
v_gene: TRBV7-8
d_gene: -
abundance: many
CDR3aa: ASSPARRVGTEAF

len: 11
v_gene: TRBV7-2
d_gene: -
abundance: -
CDR3aa: ASSPRGEGEQY

len: 14
v_gene: TRBV20-1
d_gene: TRBD1
abundance: many
CDR3aa: SATTQRGQNNQPQH

len: 11
v_gene: TRBV6-5
d_gene: -
abundance: -
CDR3aa: ASSSAERGTQY

len: 10
v_gene: TRBV20-1
d_gene: TRBD2
abundance: many
CDR3aa: SALGLAQAQY

len: 13
v_gene: TRBV12-3/TRBV12-4
d_gene: -
abundance: -
CDR3aa: ASSLGAGWQDEQY

len: 12
v_gene: TRBV24-1
d_gene: -
abundance: few
CDR3aa: ATSGSGWDTEAF

len: 11
v_gene: TRBV25-1
d_gene: TRBD1
abundance: many
CDR3aa: ASSATGKETQY

len: 13
v_gene: TRBV6-5
d_gene: -
abundance: -
CDR3aa: ASSYSGGANEKLF

len: 11
v_gene: TRBV29-1
d_gene: -
abundance: -
CDR3aa: SVRDYDRAIQY

len: 13
v_gene: TRBV6-5
d_gene: TRBD1
abundance: -
CDR3aa: ASSSGTGIKNIQY

len: 12
v_gene: TRBV6-1
d_gene: -
abundance: -
CDR3aa: ASSPLVSPGGYT

len: 11
v_gene: TRBV5-6
d_gene: -
abundance: -
CDR3aa: ASSLGLLPTQY

len: 12
v_gene: TRBV7-8
d_gene: -
abundance: many
CDR3aa: ASQVADVRNEQF

len: 10
v_gene: TRBV7-2
d_gene: TRBD1
abundance: many
CDR3aa: ASRQGQSKLF

len: 10
v_gene: TRBV6-5
d_gene: -
abundance: many
CDR3aa: ASNSFLGEQY

len: 15
v_gene: TRBV12-3/TRBV12-4
d_gene: -
abundance: few
CDR3aa: ASSPGSRRVIYNEQF

len: 13
v_gene: TRBV11-2
d_gene: -
abundance: -
CDR3aa: ASSSYLMNTGELF

len: 13
v_gene: TRBV25-1
d_gene: -
abundance: few
CDR3aa: ASSEFTSMNTEAF